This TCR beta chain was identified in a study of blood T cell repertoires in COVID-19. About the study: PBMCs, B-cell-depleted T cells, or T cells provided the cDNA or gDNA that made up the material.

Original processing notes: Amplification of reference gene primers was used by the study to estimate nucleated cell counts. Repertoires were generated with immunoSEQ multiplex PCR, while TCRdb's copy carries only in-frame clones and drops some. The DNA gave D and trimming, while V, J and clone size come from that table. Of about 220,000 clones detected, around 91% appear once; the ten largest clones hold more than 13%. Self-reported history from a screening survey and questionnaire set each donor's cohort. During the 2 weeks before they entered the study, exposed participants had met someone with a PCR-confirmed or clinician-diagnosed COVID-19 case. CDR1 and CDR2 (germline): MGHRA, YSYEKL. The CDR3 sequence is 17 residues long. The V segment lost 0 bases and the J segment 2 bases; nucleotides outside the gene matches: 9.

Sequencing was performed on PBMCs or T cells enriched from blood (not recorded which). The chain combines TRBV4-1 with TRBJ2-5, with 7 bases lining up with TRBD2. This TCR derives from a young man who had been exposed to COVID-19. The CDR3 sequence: CASSQDTRSGTQETQYF. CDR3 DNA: TGCGCCAGCAGCCAAGACACGCGGAGCGGGACGCAAGAGACCCAGTACTTC.